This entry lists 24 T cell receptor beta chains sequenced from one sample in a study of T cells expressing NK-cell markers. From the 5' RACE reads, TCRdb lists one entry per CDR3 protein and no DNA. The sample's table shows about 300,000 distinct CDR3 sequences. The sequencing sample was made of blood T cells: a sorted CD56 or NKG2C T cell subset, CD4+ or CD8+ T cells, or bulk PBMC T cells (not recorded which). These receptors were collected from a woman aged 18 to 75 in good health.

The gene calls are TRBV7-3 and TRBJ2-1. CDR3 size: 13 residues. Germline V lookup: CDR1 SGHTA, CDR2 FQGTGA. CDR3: CASSFNTYNEQFF. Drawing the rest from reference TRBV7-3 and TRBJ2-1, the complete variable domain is GAGVSQTPSNKVTEKGKYVELRCDPISGHTALYWYRQSLGQGPEFLIYFQGTGAADDSGLPNDRFFAVRPEGSVSTLKIQRTERGDSAVYLCASSFNTYNEQFFGPGTRLTVL.

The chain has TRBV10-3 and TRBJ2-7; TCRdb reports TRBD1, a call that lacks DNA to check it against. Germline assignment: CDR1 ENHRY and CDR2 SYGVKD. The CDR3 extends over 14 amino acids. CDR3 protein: CAISAGTGTYEQYF.

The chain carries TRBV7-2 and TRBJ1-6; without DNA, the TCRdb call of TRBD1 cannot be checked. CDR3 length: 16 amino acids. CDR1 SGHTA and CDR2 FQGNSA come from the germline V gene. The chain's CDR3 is CASSPQGQGTNSPLHF.

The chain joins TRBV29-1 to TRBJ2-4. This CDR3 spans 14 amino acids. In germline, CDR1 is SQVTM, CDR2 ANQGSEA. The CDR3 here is CSVSGLGTKNIQYF.

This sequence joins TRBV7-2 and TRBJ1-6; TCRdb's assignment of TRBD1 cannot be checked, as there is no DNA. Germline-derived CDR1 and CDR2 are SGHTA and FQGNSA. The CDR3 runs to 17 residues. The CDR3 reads CASSTDRPRSYNSPLHF.

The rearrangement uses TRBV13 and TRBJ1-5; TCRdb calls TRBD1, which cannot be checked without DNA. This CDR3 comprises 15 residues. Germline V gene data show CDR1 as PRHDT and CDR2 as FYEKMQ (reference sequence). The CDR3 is CASSFATGVNQPQHF.

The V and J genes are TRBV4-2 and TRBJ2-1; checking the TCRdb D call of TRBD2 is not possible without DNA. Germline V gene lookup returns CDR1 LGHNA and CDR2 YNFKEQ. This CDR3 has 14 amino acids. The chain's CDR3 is CASSRTGELGEQFF.

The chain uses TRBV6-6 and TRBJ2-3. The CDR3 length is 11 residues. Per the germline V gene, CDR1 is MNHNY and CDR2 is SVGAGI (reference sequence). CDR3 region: CASSSKDTQYF.

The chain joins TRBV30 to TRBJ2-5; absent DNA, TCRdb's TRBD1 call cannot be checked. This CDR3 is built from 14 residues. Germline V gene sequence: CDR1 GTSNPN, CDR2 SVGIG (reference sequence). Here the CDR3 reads CAWTTGRGRETQYF.

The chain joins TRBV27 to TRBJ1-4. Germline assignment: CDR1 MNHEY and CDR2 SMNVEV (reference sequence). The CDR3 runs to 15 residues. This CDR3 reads CASKVLGRAGEKLFF.

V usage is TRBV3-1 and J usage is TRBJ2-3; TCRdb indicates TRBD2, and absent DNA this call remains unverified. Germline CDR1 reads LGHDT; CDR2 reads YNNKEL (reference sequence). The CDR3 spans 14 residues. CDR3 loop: CASSPIPRADTQYF.

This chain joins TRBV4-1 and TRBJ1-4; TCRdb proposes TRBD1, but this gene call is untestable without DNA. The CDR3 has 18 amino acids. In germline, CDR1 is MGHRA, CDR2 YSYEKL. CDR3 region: CASSQDNKGAGRNEKLFF.

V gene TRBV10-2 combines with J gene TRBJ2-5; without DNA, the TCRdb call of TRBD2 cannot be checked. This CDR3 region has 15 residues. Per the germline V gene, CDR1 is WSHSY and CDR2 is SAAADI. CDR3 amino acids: CASSLRAGGLETQYF.

The CDR3 region is CASTKTPNTGELFF. The genes are TRBV19 and TRBJ2-2. The CDR3 has 14 residues. Per the germline V gene, CDR1 is LNHDA and CDR2 is SQIVND (reference sequence). Looking up the rest from reference TRBV19 and TRBJ2-2 gives the full variable domain: DGGITQSPKYLFRKEGQNVTLSCEQNLNHDAMYWYRQDPGQGLRLIYYSQIVNDFQKGDIAEGYSVSREKKESFPLTVTSAQKNPTAFYLCASTKTPNTGELFFGEGSRLTVL.

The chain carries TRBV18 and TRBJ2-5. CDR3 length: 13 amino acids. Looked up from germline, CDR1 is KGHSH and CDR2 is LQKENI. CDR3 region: CASSPNKRETQYF.

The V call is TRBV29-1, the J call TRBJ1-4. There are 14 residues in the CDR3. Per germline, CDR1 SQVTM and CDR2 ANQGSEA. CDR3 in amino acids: CSVNGGATNEKLFF.

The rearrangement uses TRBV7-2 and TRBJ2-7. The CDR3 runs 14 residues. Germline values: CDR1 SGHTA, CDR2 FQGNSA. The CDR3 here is CASSRHRELYEQYF.

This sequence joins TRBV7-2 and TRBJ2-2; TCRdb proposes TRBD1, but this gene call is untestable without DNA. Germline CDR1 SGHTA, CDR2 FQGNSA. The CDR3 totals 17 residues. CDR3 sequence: CASSLSWTYLNTGELFF.

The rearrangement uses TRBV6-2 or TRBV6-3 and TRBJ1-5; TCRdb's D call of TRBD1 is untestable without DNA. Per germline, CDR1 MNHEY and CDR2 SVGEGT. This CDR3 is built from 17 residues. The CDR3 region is CASRSLRTEPSNQPQHF.

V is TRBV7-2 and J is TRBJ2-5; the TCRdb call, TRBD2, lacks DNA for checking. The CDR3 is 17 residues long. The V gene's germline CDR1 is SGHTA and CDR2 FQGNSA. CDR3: CASSFRLAGWRGETQYF.

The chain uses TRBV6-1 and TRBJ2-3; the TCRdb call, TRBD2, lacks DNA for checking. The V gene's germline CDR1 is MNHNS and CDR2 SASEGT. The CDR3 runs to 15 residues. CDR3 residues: CASSRDSKSTDTQYF.

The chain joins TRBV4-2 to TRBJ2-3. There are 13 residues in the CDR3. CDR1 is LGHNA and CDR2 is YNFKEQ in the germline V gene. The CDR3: CASSQANTDTQYF.

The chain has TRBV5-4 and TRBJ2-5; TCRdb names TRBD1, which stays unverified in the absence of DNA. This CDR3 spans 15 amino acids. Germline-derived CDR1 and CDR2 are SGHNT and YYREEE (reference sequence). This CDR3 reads CASSLPQGTEETQYF.

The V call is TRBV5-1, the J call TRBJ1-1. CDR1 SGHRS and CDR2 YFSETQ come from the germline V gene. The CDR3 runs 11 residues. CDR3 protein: CASSLNTEAFF.